A single T cell receptor beta chain is shown here with its context. As yet, its antigen is unknown. The CDR3 spans 15 residues. CDR1 and CDR2 (germline): SGDLS, YYNGEE. With 3 bases clipped from V and 7 bases from J, the junction kept 10 bases outside the gene matches. The deep-level immunoSEQ assay was used. Profiling relied on immunoSEQ multiplex PCR, and the TCRdb table lists in-frame clones only, not all of them. In the table there are around 2.1 million clones, 85% to 95% of which are singletons. These data originate in a study of shared clonotypes between healthy human individuals. Terminally differentiated effector memory CD45RA+ cells were left out of the naive CD8 fraction, which was CD45RO-negative and positively selected for CCR7. Study conclusions and caveats: Compared with memory subsets, naive subsets generally had larger estimated richness.

The sample comprised naive CD8+ T cells from PBMCs. The clonotype was recovered from a man younger than 35 in good health. Some clones in this sample may be carry-over from other donors' samples. This rearrangement joins TRBV9 to TRBJ1-2, with 9 bases aligning to TRBD1. The CDR3 region has the DNA TGTGCCAGCAGCGGACCCTTTACAGGGGGCGGTGGCTACACCTTC. Its translation is CASSGPFTGGGGYTF. Full variable domain (outside the CDR3, taken from reference TRBV9 and TRBJ1-2): DSGVTQTPKHLITATGQRVTLRCSPRSGDLSVYWYQQSLDQGLQFLIQYYNGEERAKGNILERFSAQQFPDLHSELNLSSLELGDSALYFCASSGPFTGGGGYTFGSGTRLTVV.